This T cell receptor (beta chain) is from a study of T cells after yellow fever vaccination. With respect to this clonotype: Its antigen is still unknown.

Notes on the study in general: FACS-sorted repertoires could contain abundant clonotypes contaminating from the bulk population.

UMIs were added to TCR cDNA along with a universal primer site when it was made by 5'RACE template switching. TCRdb independently ran MiXCR on the 5' RACE reads; one entry per CDR3 protein. The sample comprises approximately 580,000 distinct CDR3 sequences, about 15% of which are singletons, and about 18% rests with the top ten. Sequencing was performed on PBMCs, taken about 5 days after the first yellow fever vaccination. The clonotype was recovered from a man aged 18 to 30 who received the YFV17D yellow fever vaccine.

CDR3 bases: TGTGCCAGCAGTTTAGACAGGACCAAAGGTGAGCAGTTCTTC. Its protein is CASSLDRTKGEQFF. The genes are TRBV7-3 and TRBJ2-1; possibly TRBD1 for D (6 bases). This CDR3 comprises 14 residues. Germline V gene lookup returns CDR1 SGHTA and CDR2 FQGTGA. The V end lost 6 bases, the J end lost 9 bases, and 18 bases lay between the germline ends.